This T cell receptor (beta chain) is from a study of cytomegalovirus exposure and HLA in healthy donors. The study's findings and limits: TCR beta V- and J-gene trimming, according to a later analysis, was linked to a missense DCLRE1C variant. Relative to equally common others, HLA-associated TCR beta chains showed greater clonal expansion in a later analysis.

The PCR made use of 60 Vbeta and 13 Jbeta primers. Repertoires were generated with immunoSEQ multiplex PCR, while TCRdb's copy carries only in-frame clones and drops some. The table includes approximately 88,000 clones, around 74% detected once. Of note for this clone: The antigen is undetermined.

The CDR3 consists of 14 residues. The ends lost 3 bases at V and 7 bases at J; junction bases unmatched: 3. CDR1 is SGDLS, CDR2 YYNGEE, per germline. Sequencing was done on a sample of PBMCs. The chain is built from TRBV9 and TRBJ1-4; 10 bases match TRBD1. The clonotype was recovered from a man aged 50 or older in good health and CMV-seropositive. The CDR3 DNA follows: TGTGCCAGCAGCGCCCGACAGGGGGCTGAAAAACTGTTTTTT. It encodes CASSARQGAEKLFF.